This T cell receptor (beta chain) is drawn from a study of early stage breast cancer tumors. On the study more broadly: ER+/PR+/HER2- status applied to about 80% of the 16 invasive breast tumors. Average read coverage per sample was roughly 10-fold.

TCRdb keeps only in-frame clones here, not all; method: immunoSEQ multiplex PCR. Among about 72,000 clones, roughly three quarters were seen once, and the ten largest hold 3% to 4.5%. With 3 bases clipped from V and 1 base from J, the junction kept 5 bases outside the gene matches. Germline V gene data show CDR1 as LGHNA and CDR2 as YNFKEQ. The CDR3 loop spans 16 amino acids. V usage is TRBV4-2 and J usage is TRBJ2-7; 11 bases are shared with TRBD2. Sequenced: blood. The clonotype comes from a person aged 55 to 75 with breast cancer. The CDR3 coding sequence is TGTGCCAGCAGCCAGGATAGCGGGGGGGGGTCCTACGAGCAGTACTTC. Translating it yields CASSQDSGGGSYEQYF.